This record looks at one T cell receptor beta chain sequence and its context. The clone's antigen remains unknown. No per-base quality is available; no much larger clone lies one base away. V gives up 2 bases and J gives up 5 bases, and the segment between their germline ends measures 16 bases. The CDR3 numbers 15 residues from cysteine through phenylalanine. Just the 45-base CDR3 DNA is kept, in frame starting at base 1. The germline V gene (reference sequence) gives CDR1 as MNHEY and CDR2 as SMNVEV. Using the deep immunoSEQ assay, multiplex PCR amplified TCR CDR3 regions from genomic DNA. Genomic DNA extracted from each cell subset was distributed evenly over all wells of several immunoSEQ 96-well plates, and each plate served as one replicate. For sorted subsets, roughly 200 ng genomic DNA, equal to some 30,000 T cell genomes, was loaded into each replicate PCR. Purified libraries were quantified with a Qubit 3.0 fluorometer, sized on a Bioanalyzer 2100, and re-quantified with the KAPA Library Quantification kit. Each immunoSEQ 96-well plate was sequenced on its own single-read 150-cycle Illumina NextSeq 550 flow cell. Per the original workflow: Because only junctional sequences without quality scores were contained in the immunoSEQ output, filtering matching that applied to full-length reads could not be performed. To assign V/J genes and CDR3, sequences were annotated using PyIR, a Python wrapper for IgBLAST v1.9, with IMGT germline references. Reads with weak V/J assignments (E-value above 1e-6), missing CDR3, stop codons, out-of-frame junctions, or ambiguous translated residues were removed. V3J clonotypes were defined by identical inferred V gene, J gene, and CDR3 amino acid sequence. The percentage overlap between two repertoires was calculated by dividing the number of shared unique clonotypes by the size of the smaller repertoire. RTK rarefaction, the Chao1 estimator, and Recon v2.1 estimates of unobserved clonotypes were used to assess repertoire richness. Generation probabilities were computed with OLGA for all TCRbeta clonotypes obtained by the gDNA method from four donors. TCRdb took over this immuneACCESS table, retaining in-frame rearrangements with V and J assigned. Such tables are incomplete; in checked studies, under half of the missing clones stem from an unresolved V gene, and the remainder is unexplained. V and J calls and clone size are copied from that table; D and trimming were computed from the DNA. The sample table shows over a million clones, and 70% to 80% are seen once. The leading ten clones occupy around 1.5% of the sample.

The sample is drawn from a study of shared clonotypes between healthy human individuals (dated by TCRdb to about 2020). The study in broad terms: The cohort included three men and a couple of women between 18 and 49 years of age. Blood TCR repertoires of about 5 healthy adults were deeply sequenced to estimate repertoire size and the extent of clonotype sharing between individuals. Different laboratories and diverse techniques were used to prepare libraries and sequence TCR repertoires, to increase sequencing depth and limit assay-specific biases. For each donor, CD4 naive and CD4 memory were each given three plates, CD8 naive was given two plates, and CD8 memory was given one plate. Each donor's leukapheresis produced roughly between roughly 0.9 and 9 billion PBMCs.

Donors were healthy HIV-negative adults with no recently reported acute infections or vaccinations. Every donor was a Caucasian adult living in Nashville, Tennessee, USA. CD4+ T cells were enriched by magnetic negative selection; naive cells were then positively selected on CD45RA, and the negative fraction formed the memory subset. After blood collection by leukapheresis, PBMCs were isolated using Ficoll-Histopaque density gradient centrifugation and then cryopreserved in the vapor phase of liquid nitrogen. Analytical flow cytometry was used to check the purity and quantity of each magnetically sorted T cell population. From each sorted fraction, genomic DNA was isolated and quantified by UV absorbance on a Nanodrop 2000c. Paper-wide results and their limitations: Clonotypes shared by all four sorted-subset donors showed higher generation probabilities than non-shared clonotypes. Sharing across a handful of donors was observed for about 5% of naive CD4, 3.5% of naive CD8, 2% to 2.5% of memory CD4, and roughly 0.43% of memory CD8 clonotypes. Rarefaction of sorted-subset datasets indicated incomplete sequencing despite the large sequencing depth. Naive subsets generally had larger estimated clonotype richness than memory subsets did. Because the study included only a small number of donors, the genetic and exposure-history diversity represented was limited. Sampling was limited to blood, and TCR repertoires in tissue likely differ from TCR repertoires in blood. Pairwise subsampling led to the expectation that sequencing depth would affect the degree of clonotype sharing among donors.

This clonotype was sampled from a man aged 18 to 30 in good health. The source material was memory CD4+ T cells sorted from blood. The cell subset or site label here, explained by the study, means: CD45RA-negative fraction. The V and J segments used are TRBV27 and TRBJ2-7; 6 matching bases give a weak D call of TRBD1. The CDR3 reads CASSLQQGREHEQYF. The DNA reads as follows: TGTGCCAGCAGTTTACAACAGGGAAGGGAGCACGAGCAGTACTTC.